One sample yielded the 14 T cell receptor beta chains listed below, sequenced in a study of blood T cell repertoires in COVID-19. Here immunoSEQ multiplex PCR was the method, and the copy in TCRdb shows in-frame clones only, minus some. The profile shows approximately 150,000 clones, approximately 86% of them singletons. The sample taken for sequencing was PBMCs or T cells enriched from blood (not recorded which). Every receptor here comes from a woman aged 40 to 50 who had been exposed to COVID-19.

The gene calls are TRBV6-4 and TRBJ1-1; no firm D call. Germline V CDR1 and CDR2: MRHNA, SNTAGT. CDR3 length equals 11 residues. Deletions cut 0 bases from V and 11 bases from J, with 7 bases between. In DNA, the CDR3 is TGTGCCAGCAGTGACTCGCGAAAGGCTTTCTTT. The encoded protein is CASSDSRKAFF.

CDR3 sequence reads: CASSQDGYRVDEQFF. CDR3 sequence (DNA): TGCGCCAGCAGCCAAGACGGATACAGGGTTGATGAGCAGTTCTTC. The chain joins TRBV4-1 to TRBJ2-1; a weak D match, TRBD1 (6 bases). Germline lookup yields CDR1 MGHRA and CDR2 YSYEKL. The CDR3 loop spans 15 amino acids. The V gene lost 0 bases and the J gene lost 8 bases, with 14 bases spanning the gap.

The chain carries TRBV5-1 and TRBJ2-2; TRBD2 agrees at 11 bases. CDR3 length: 18 residues. Germline trimming cut 2 bases from V and 0 bases from J; bases unmatched to any gene: 6. Per the germline V gene, CDR1 is SGHRS and CDR2 is YFSETQ. CDR3 residues: CASSFTGTSGPNTGELFF. The CDR3 DNA is TGCGCCAGCAGCTTCACCGGGACTAGCGGCCCGAACACCGGGGAGCTGTTTTTT.

The chain employs TRBV19 and TRBJ1-2; D not certain. The CDR3 spans 14 residues. V shed 6 bases and J shed 5 bases, with 16 bases lying between them. Germline assignment: CDR1 LNHDA and CDR2 SQIVND (reference sequence). The CDR3 DNA follows: TGTGCCAGTAGCCAAGACCGGCGGAGTTATGGCTACACCTTC. This gives the protein CASSQDRRSYGYTF.

The V and J genes are TRBV28 and TRBJ1-4; 7 bases are shared with TRBD1. The germline gives CDR1 MDHEN, CDR2 SYDVKM. With 2 bases clipped from V and 2 bases from J, the junction kept 14 bases outside the gene matches. This CDR3 region has 19 residues. CDR3 sequence (DNA): TGTGCCAGCAGTTTAAGTTTCTTGGGCCGGGGACAGACTAATGAAAAACTGTTTTTT. Residues: CASSLSFLGRGQTNEKLFF.

The chain uses TRBV28 and TRBJ1-1; TRBD1 is a possible D gene (5 bases). V was clipped by 6 bases and J by 11 bases, with 25 bases between them. The CDR3 is 15 residues long. The germline CDR1 and CDR2 sequences are MDHEN and SYDVKM. The CDR3: CASRIFRTGSSQAFF. CDR3 coding DNA: TGTGCCAGCAGGATCTTTAGAACAGGTTCCTCACAGGCTTTCTTT.

This sequence joins TRBV19 and TRBJ2-7; 7 nucleotides line up with TRBD1. V was clipped by 5 bases and J by 3 bases; unmatched bases: 7. Germline V gene sequence: CDR1 LNHDA, CDR2 SQIVND (reference sequence). This CDR3 contains 14 residues. This CDR3 reads CASSEHRGRYEQYF. CDR3 in DNA: TGTGCCAGTAGTGAACACAGGGGTCGCTACGAGCAGTACTTC.

This chain joins TRBV5-4 and TRBJ2-3, with 7 bases identical to TRBD2. Per germline, CDR1 SGHNT and CDR2 YYREEE (reference sequence). The junction had 4 bases not matched to a gene; V was cut back by 0 bases and J by 3 bases. This CDR3 is built from 15 residues. The CDR3 protein is CASSLGGGVTDTQYF. CDR3 DNA: TGTGCCAGCAGCTTGGGTGGGGGGGTAACAGATACGCAGTATTTT.

The rearrangement joins TRBV5-1 to TRBJ1-1, with 11 nucleotides matching TRBD1. Trimming took 0 bases from V and 1 from J; bases not matched to a gene: 8. The germline CDR1 and CDR2 sequences are SGHRS and YFSETQ. The CDR3 contains 18 residues. In DNA form, the CDR3 reads TGCGCCAGCAGCTTGGGGCCGGACAGGGGGCTATGGAACACTGAAGCTTTCTTT. Translation: CASSLGPDRGLWNTEAFF.

The chain recombines TRBV6-2 or TRBV6-3 with TRBJ2-2; TRBD1 aligns across 8 bases. V shed 4 bases and J 0 bases; nucleotides not matched to a gene: 7. This CDR3 contains 17 residues. Germline CDR1 reads MNHEY; CDR2 reads SVGEGT. CDR3 sequence reads: CASSSPGQGPNTGELFF. The CDR3 coding sequence is TGTGCCAGCAGTTCCCCCGGACAGGGCCCGAACACCGGGGAGCTGTTTTTT.

This chain links TRBV28 with TRBJ1-4; 9 nucleotides agree with TRBD1. V was pared by 5 bases and J by 7 bases, with 11 bases of the junction left unmatched. This CDR3 spans 16 amino acids. Germline V lookup: CDR1 MDHEN, CDR2 SYDVKM. As DNA, the CDR3 is TGTGCCAGCAGTCCGCCAGGGACAGGGTTTGGTGAAAAACTGTTTTTT. The encoded protein is CASSPPGTGFGEKLFF.

This chain uses TRBV19 with TRBJ1-6; TRBD1 might be the D (6 bases). V dropped 5 bases and J dropped 11 bases, with 13 bases sitting between them. Germline values: CDR1 LNHDA, CDR2 SQIVND (reference sequence). The CDR3 is 13 amino acids. The CDR3 DNA reads TGTGCCAGTAGTGAGGACAGACGGGCACCCCTCCACTTT. Residues: CASSEDRRAPLHF.

This clone was detected only once. The chain couples TRBV5-5 to TRBJ2-1; perhaps TRBD2 as D (6 bases). This CDR3 region has 15 residues. Germline CDR1 SGHKS, CDR2 YYEKEE (reference sequence). Trimming removed 2 bases from V and 0 bases from J, with 9 bases in between. The CDR3 sequence is CASSFDGSSYNEQFF. CDR3 coding DNA: TGTGCCAGCAGCTTTGACGGGAGCTCCTACAATGAGCAGTTCTTC.

The V and J genes are TRBV6-5 and TRBJ1-2; TRBD1 matches at 7 bases. The CDR3 extends over 12 amino acids. V was clipped by 10 bases and J by 5 bases; unmatched bases: 7. CDR1 and CDR2 from the germline V gene are MNHEY and SVGAGI. The DNA for the CDR3 is TGTGCCATCCGACAGGGTCGGTATGGCTACACCTTC. Protein: CAIRQGRYGYTF.